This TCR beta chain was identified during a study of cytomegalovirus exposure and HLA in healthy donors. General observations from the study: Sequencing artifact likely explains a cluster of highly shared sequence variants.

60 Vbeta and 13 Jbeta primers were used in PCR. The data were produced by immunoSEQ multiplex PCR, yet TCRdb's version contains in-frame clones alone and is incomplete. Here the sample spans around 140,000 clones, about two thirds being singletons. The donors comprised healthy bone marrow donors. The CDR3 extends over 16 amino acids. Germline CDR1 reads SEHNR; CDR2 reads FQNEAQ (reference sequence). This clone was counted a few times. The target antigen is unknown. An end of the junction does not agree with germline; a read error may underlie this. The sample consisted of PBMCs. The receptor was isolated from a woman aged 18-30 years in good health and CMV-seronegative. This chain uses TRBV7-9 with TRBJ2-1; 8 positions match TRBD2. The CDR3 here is CSSSPPPRLASNEQFF. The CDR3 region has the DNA TGTTCCAGCAGCCCCCCACCTCGACTAGCGTCGAACGAGCAGTTCTTC.